The clone carrying this T cell receptor beta chain was detected ten times or more. The sample is drawn from a study of identical twins. V shed 5 bases, J shed 6 bases, and the junction held 11 bases outside the gene matches. The germline gives CDR1 MNHEY, CDR2 SMNVEV (reference sequence). CDR3 length equals 16 residues. All donors comprised healthy Caucasians. MiXCR was run by TCRdb on the 5' RACE reads, yielding one entry per CDR3 protein. The table lists over 550,000 distinct CDR3 sequences, about 7% of them singletons. The same sample was also studied in work on yellow fever vaccine responses in identical twins.

The clonotype comes from a woman aged 18 to 35 in good health. Sequenced sample: PBMCs. The chain recombines TRBV27 with TRBJ2-1; 9 positions match TRBD2. DNA for the CDR3: TGTGCCAGCAGTCAGTCCGGGACTAGCTTCGGCAATGAGCAGTTCTTC. Its translation: CASSQSGTSFGNEQFF.